This TCR beta chain emerged from a study of PD-1 blockade in classical Hodgkin lymphoma. Whole-study findings and limits: Significant TCR diversity gains by C4D1 occurred in CD4+ but not CD8+ cells. A reduction in baseline TCR diversity was reportedly seen in newly diagnosed patients relative to healthy donors.

Every patient was affected by relapse after autologous stem cell transplantation, while exposure to brentuximab vedotin was not uniform. The CD4+ T cells used were purified from thawed PBMCs through magnetic negative selection. Repertoires were generated with immunoSEQ multiplex PCR, while TCRdb's copy carries only in-frame clones and drops some. Counted here are about 24,000 clones, 84% occurring once; the ten biggest clones make up around 1.8%. As for this clone: The antigen remains unidentified.

There are 13 residues in the CDR3. After removal of 11 bases from V and 4 bases from J, the junction contained 8 bases not matched to a gene. Germline CDR1 reads LNHDA; CDR2 reads SQIVND (reference sequence). This sample comprised CD4+ T cells from blood, obtained at baseline. This sequence joins TRBV19 and TRBJ1-1; 9 nucleotides agree with TRBD1. The TCR sequence derives from a human donor with classical Hodgkin lymphoma. In DNA, the CDR3 is TGTGCCGTAACAGGGGGCCACGGCACTGAAGCTTTCTTT. This encodes CAVTGGHGTEAFF.